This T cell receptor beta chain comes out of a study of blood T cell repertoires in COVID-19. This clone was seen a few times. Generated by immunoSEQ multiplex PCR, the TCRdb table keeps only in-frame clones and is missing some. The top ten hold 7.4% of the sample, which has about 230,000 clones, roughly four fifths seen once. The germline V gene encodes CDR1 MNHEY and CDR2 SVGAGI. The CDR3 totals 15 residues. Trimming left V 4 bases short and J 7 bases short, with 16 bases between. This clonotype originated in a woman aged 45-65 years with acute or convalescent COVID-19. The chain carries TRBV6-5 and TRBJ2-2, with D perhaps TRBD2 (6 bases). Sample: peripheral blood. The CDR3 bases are TGTGCCAGCAGTTTTAACGTAGCGGTGGTCGGGGAGCTGTTTTTT. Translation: CASSFNVAVVGELFF.